Here is one TCR beta chain with its context. This clonotype was seen once. The antigen this receptor binds is unknown. The germline gene is not matched at one end of the junction; a read error may be the cause. Patients chosen for sequencing had shown expansion of CD8+CD57+ cells by flow cytometry. All patients had severe acquired aplastic anemia diagnosed by International Study of Aplastic Anemia and Agranulocytosis and Camitta criteria. No patient had received any therapy when blood was sampled. In the study, sorted CD4+ and CD8+ blood T cells from patients with severe aplastic anemia and from healthy subjects underwent deep sequencing of TCR repertoires. Patients were enrolled under clinicaltrials.gov protocols 00001620, 01623167, 00001397, 00071045, 00081523 and 00961064 in the USA. Ficoll-Paque density gradient centrifugation was used to isolate peripheral blood mononuclear cells. Before DNA extraction, CD4+ and CD8+ T cells were sorted by FACS or by magnetic beads.

Profiling of TCR beta VDJ combinations and CDR3 sequences used genomic DNA as the template. An Illumina HiSeq 2000 was the platform used for TCR repertoire sequencing. The paper's processing steps were these. Repertoires were assessed using TRBV/TRBJ rearrangement plots, CDR3 size and DJ length profiles, and Simpson's diversity index. The most abundant DNA sequence in the deep sequencing data was taken as the immunodominant clone. CDR3 amino acid sequences were screened for sharing across subjects and were compared with published repertoires and the VDJdb database. The public sequencing data were trimmed at Q25 with fastp and processed into clonotypes with MiXCR by TCRdb, which kept only in-frame beta chains. Identical CDR3 protein sequences are pooled into one entry, listed with their most common genes and DNA. TCRdb assigned the V and J calls; the authors' analysis was not used. The sample contains about 160,000 distinct CDR3 sequences, over 70% of them found a single time. The ten top clones hold roughly half of the sample.

CDR1 and CDR2, per the germline V gene, are SGHVS and FQNEAQ. Its CDR3 holds 15 amino acids, cysteine through phenylalanine. Only the CDR3 DNA stays, 45 bases, in frame from base 1. The data belong to a study of CD8+CD57+ T cells in acquired aplastic anemia (dated by TCRdb to 2016 to 2019). With respect to the entire study: Extracted DNA from sorted CD4+ and CD8+ cells averaged around 3.3 ug, ranging from 0.2 to 27.4 ug. CD8+CD57+ expansion was defined as frequency above the mean frequency observed in healthy subjects.

Points the paper makes about the study in general: About 29 CD8+ CDR3 sequences were found to be shared between patients and controls, but these sequences appeared to be highly expressed in patients and within the immunodominant clones of the patients. Between patients and healthy controls, no significant difference in CD8+ Simpson's diversity was found (P=0.060).

The sequencing input was sorted CD4+, CD8+, or CD8+CD57+ T cells (not recorded which) from PBMCs. Recombination joined TRBV7-8 with TRBJ2-2; the D gene is perhaps TRBD2, from 6 matching bases. This clonotype was obtained from a human donor with aplastic anemia. The DNA sequence reads TGTGCCAGCAGCTTAGCGGGGGGTCACACCGGGGAGCTGTTCTTT. Its amino acids are CASSLAGGHTGELFF. When the CDR3 is completed using the reference TRBV7-8 and TRBJ2-2 genes on either side, the full variable domain is GAGVSQSPRYKVAKRGQDVALRCDPISGHVSLFWYQQALGQGPEFLTYFQNEAQLDKSGLPSDRFFAERPEGSVSTLKIQRTQQEDSAVYLCASSLAGGHTGELFFGEGSRLTVL.